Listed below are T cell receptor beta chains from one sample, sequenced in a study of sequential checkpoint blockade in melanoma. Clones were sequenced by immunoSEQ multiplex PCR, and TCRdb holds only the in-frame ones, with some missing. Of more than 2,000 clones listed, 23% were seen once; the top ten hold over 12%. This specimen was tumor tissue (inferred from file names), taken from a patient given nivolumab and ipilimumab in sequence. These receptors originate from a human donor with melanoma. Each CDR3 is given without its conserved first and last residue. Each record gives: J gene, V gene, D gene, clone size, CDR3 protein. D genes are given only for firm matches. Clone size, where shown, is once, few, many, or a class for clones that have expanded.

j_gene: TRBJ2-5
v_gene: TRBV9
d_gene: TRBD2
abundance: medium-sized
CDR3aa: ASSPGLAGRGRGETQY

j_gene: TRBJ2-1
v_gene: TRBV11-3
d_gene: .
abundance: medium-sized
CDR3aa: ASSSGTAGGEQF

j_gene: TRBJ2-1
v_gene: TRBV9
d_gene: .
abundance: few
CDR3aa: ASSVDGLNNEQF

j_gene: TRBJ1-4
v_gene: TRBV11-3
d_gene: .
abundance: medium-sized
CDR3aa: ASSFSGGREKLF

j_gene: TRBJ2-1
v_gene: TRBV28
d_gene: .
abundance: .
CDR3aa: ASLGGALENEQF

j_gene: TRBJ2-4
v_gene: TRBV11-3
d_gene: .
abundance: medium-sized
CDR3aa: ASSPGLAKNIQY

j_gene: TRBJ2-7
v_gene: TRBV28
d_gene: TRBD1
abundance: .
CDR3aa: ASSFPPGQRPYEQY

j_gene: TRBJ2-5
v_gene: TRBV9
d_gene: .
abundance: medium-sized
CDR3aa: ASIGGVSKETQY

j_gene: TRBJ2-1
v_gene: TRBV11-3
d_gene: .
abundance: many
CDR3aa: ASSRGGQGSYNEQF

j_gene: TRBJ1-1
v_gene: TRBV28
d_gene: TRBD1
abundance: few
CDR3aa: ASTRVDGQGLSEGTEAF

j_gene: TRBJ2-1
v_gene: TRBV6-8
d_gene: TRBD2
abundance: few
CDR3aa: ASSSTIAGTGNEQF

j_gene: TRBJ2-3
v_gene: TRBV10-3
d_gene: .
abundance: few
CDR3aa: AISESLDTDTQY

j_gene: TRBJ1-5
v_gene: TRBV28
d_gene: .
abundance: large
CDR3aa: ASSLGTISNQPQH

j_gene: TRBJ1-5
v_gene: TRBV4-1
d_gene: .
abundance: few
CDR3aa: ASSQDWGANQPQH